This entry concerns a single T cell receptor beta chain. How the authors handled the data: Amplified reference gene primers provided the basis for estimating nucleated cell counts. Clones were read by immunoSEQ multiplex PCR, and TCRdb kept only the in-frame ones, dropping some. D and trimming come from the DNA, and the V and J calls and clone size come from that table. The data show 100,000 to 130,000 clones, around 89% seen once. This sample is drawn from a study of blood T cell repertoires in COVID-19. Across the whole study: The United States, Italy and Spain were the sources of the acute and convalescent COVID-19 samples. Sources were T cells, B-cell-depleted T cells, or PBMCs; the material itself was cDNA or gDNA.

The germline gives CDR1 MNHEY, CDR2 SVGEGT. The V end was cut by 2 bases, the J end by 0 bases, with 8 bases between. The CDR3 runs to 14 residues. This sequence originates from a man in his forties or fifties with active or convalescent COVID-19. V and J are TRBV6-2 or TRBV6-3 and TRBJ2-7, with D possibly matching TRBD2 (6 bases). Material: peripheral blood. CDR3 bases: TGTGCCAGCAGTTACGGGGGGATCTCCTACGAGCAGTACTTC. Translated, it gives CASSYGGISYEQYF.